The sequence of this T cell receptor beta chain was determined in a study of glioma-infiltrating T cells. The wider study: Samples included WHO grade II oligodendrogliomas or astrocytomas and initial-diagnosis grade IV glioblastomas.

General study findings and limits: Shared blood CDR3 signature motifs marked patients with low tissue-blood divergence.

Using RNA template, CDR3s of TCR alpha and beta were amplified with iRepertoire arm-PCR. For one-step reverse transcription and amplification, about 90-400 ng of tissue mRNA or PBMC total RNA was used. TCRdb used MiXCR to reprocess the multiplex PCR reads, holding one entry per CDR3 protein. The sample has more than 300,000 distinct CDR3 sequences, 41% seen once. The CDR3 consists of 15 residues. V lost 1 base, J lost 5 bases, and 5 bases stayed unmatched. Germline CDR1 and CDR2: SGHTA and FQGNSA. Notes on this clonotype: Its antigen is still unknown.

The specimen sequenced was glioma tissue, nonneoplastic brain tissue, or PBMCs (not recorded which). J is TRBJ2-7 and V is TRBV7-2, with 10 bases aligning to TRBD1. This TCR derives from a human donor with low-grade glioma or glioblastoma, undergoing nonglioma brain surgery, or in good health (not recorded which). This CDR3 is CASSLVWDRGHEQYF. DNA for the CDR3: TGTGCCAGCAGCTTAGTTTGGGACAGGGGCCACGAGCAGTACTTC.